These 18 T cell receptor beta chains came from one sample sequenced in a study of blood T cell repertoires in COVID-19. Repertoires were generated with immunoSEQ multiplex PCR, while TCRdb's copy carries only in-frame clones and drops some. Here the sample spans 250,000 to 300,000 clones, approximately 86% being singletons. Sequenced sample: peripheral blood. All receptors derive from a woman aged 55-70 years with COVID-19, enrolled during active disease.

The rearrangement links TRBV19 to TRBJ2-3; D perhaps matches TRBD2 (7 bases). The germline V gene has CDR1 LNHDA and CDR2 SQIVND (reference sequence). The CDR3 spans 15 residues. The V end was cut by 3 bases, the J end by 4 bases, with 14 bases between. The CDR3 nucleotides read TGTGCCAGTAGTATCGGGGGGCGCGGGGCAGATACGCAGTATTTT. Protein product: CASSIGGRGADTQYF.

The chain couples TRBV27 to TRBJ2-5, with unresolved D. Per the germline V gene, CDR1 is MNHEY and CDR2 is SMNVEV (reference sequence). The CDR3 is made up of 12 amino acids. The CDR3 DNA sequence: TGTGCTTCTGGTGAAACCAGGGAGACCCAGTACTTC. Protein sequence: CASGETRETQYF.

This clone came up once. V and J are TRBV4-1 and TRBJ2-5; TRBD2 aligns across 9 bases. The germline CDR1 and CDR2 sequences are MGHRA and YSYEKL. The CDR3 sequence is 15 residues long. Trimming cost V 0 bases and J 4 bases; bases outside gene matches: 3. The chain's CDR3 is CASSQDGTSIETQYF. The CDR3, as DNA: TGCGCCAGCAGCCAAGATGGGACTAGCATAGAGACCCAGTACTTC.

V gene TRBV19 combines with J gene TRBJ1-5; no clear D gene. CDR1 and CDR2 from the germline V gene are LNHDA and SQIVND (reference sequence). V lost 3 bases to trimming and J lost 11 bases, with 17 bases between them. This CDR3 is built from 14 residues. CDR3 DNA sequence: TGTGCCAGTAGTATCACACACGAGGTGGTGGCCCAGCATTTT. Its protein is CASSITHEVVAQHF.

The V and J genes are TRBV7-6 and TRBJ2-1; 9 bases fit TRBD2. The CDR3 covers 18 residues. Germline CDR1 and CDR2: SGHVS and FNYEAQ. V gave up 5 bases and J gave up 4 bases; unmatched junction bases: 15. CDR3: CASSKRGASGVPYNEQFF. The CDR3 nucleotides are TGTGCCAGCAGCAAAAGGGGGGCTAGCGGGGTGCCATACAATGAGCAGTTCTTC.

This chain connects TRBV11-2 to TRBJ2-3; 7 positions match TRBD1. V trimming: 6 bases; J trimming: 4 bases; junction bases outside the gene matches: 13. The germline V gene has CDR1 SGHAT and CDR2 FQNNGV. This CDR3 has 16 residues. The CDR3 nucleotides are TGTGCCAGCAGGGCCGTGAGGACAGGCCTCTCAGATACGCAGTATTTT. Translated, it gives CASRAVRTGLSDTQYF.

This clone was counted between two and nine times. The gene calls are TRBV18 and TRBJ2-4; TRBD2 agrees at 10 bases. The CDR3 length is 17 residues. Germline trimming cut 0 bases from V and 3 bases from J; bases unmatched to any gene: 5. From germline, CDR1 is KGHSH and CDR2 LQKENI. CDR3: CASSPPISGGFKNIQYF. The CDR3 DNA is TGTGCCAGCTCACCACCGATTAGCGGGGGGTTCAAAAACATTCAGTACTTC.

This rearrangement joins TRBV21-1 to TRBJ2-4; the table's D call, TRBD2, has no DNA check behind it. TRBV21-1 is listed as a pseudogene. This CDR3 spans 17 amino acids. CDR3 nucleotides: TGTGCCAGCAGCACTCGCGAGGGGAGGTGGGCCAAAAACATTCAGTACTTC. As protein: CASSTREGRWAKNIQYF.

This clone occurred a few times. The rearrangement joins TRBV11-2 to TRBJ2-1; 12 nucleotides line up with TRBD2. The CDR3 is made up of 14 amino acids. J gave up 9 bases and V 4 bases, and 4 bases lay outside the gene matches. The V gene's germline CDR1 is SGHAT and CDR2 FQNNGV. CDR3 region: CASSSTSGSVEQFF. CDR3 nucleotides: TGTGCCAGCAGCTCGACTAGCGGGAGCGTTGAGCAGTTCTTC.

This chain connects TRBV5-8 to TRBJ2-2; D is unresolved. The V end lost 3 bases, the J end lost 5 bases, and 8 bases lay between the germline ends. The CDR3 extends over 13 amino acids. Per the germline V gene, CDR1 is SGHTS and CDR2 is YDEGEE. The CDR3 sequence is CASSSLRTGELFF. The DNA of the CDR3 is TGTGCCAGCAGCTCCCTGAGGACCGGGGAGCTGTTTTTT. Complete variable domain (other parts from reference TRBV5-8 and TRBJ2-2): EAGVTQSPTHLIKTRGQQATLRCSPISGHTSVYWYQQALGLGLQFLLWYDEGEERNRGNFPPRFSGRQFPNYSSELNVNALELEDSALYLCASSSLRTGELFFGEGSRLTVL.

The genes are TRBV9 and TRBJ2-1; D call uncertain. Germline CDR1 and CDR2: SGDLS and YYNGEE. V dropped 0 bases and J dropped 10 bases, with 11 bases sitting between them. The CDR3 runs 13 residues. This CDR3 is CASSVAFLTEQFF. The CDR3 DNA sequence: TGTGCCAGCAGCGTAGCTTTTCTGACAGAGCAGTTCTTC.

The rearrangement joins TRBV4-1 to TRBJ2-5; TRBD2 matches at 11 bases. V lost 3 bases, J lost 4 bases, and 7 bases stayed unmatched. There are 16 residues in the CDR3. CDR1 is MGHRA and CDR2 is YSYEKL in the germline V gene. The CDR3 bases are TGCGCCAGCAGCCAGGACCCGGGACTAGCGGTAGAGACCCAGTACTTC. Its protein product is CASSQDPGLAVETQYF.

The chain recombines TRBV14 with TRBJ2-7, with 8 bases identical to TRBD1. Losses at the gene ends were 4 bases for V and 1 base for J; bases not matched to a gene: 6. The CDR3 has 15 residues. Germline CDR1 is SGHDN and CDR2 is FVKESK. The CDR3 DNA reads as TGTGCCAGCAGCCTGGCAGGGGGCTTTTCCTACGAGCAGTACTTC. This encodes CASSLAGGFSYEQYF.

The chain combines TRBV18 with TRBJ1-5; 10 bases align to TRBD1. This CDR3 contains 16 residues. The J segment lost 2 bases and the V segment lost 4 bases, leaving 5 bases of the junction unmatched. The germline V gene encodes CDR1 KGHSH and CDR2 LQKENI. CDR3 sequence (DNA): TGTGCCAGCTCACACACCGGGACAGGGGGCAATCAGCCCCAGCATTTT. Encoded protein: CASSHTGTGGNQPQHF.

This chain connects TRBV9 to TRBJ2-5; 8 bases map to TRBD2. Germline values: CDR1 SGDLS, CDR2 YYNGEE. The junction had 8 bases not matched to a gene; V was cut back by 0 bases and J by 4 bases. This CDR3 comprises 16 residues. The CDR3 DNA reads TGTGCCAGCAGCGTAGAAGCGGGAGTATCGGCAGAGACCCAGTACTTC. Encoded protein: CASSVEAGVSAETQYF.

The rearrangement joins TRBV5-1 to TRBJ1-4; D unclear. The CDR3 is made up of 16 amino acids. Germline CDR1 is SGHRS and CDR2 is YFSETQ. Trimming pared 4 bases from V and 0 bases from J, leaving 13 bases between. The chain's CDR3 is CASSRHTAATNEKLFF. CDR3 in DNA: TGCGCCAGCAGCCGACACACCGCTGCAACTAATGAAAAACTGTTTTTT.

The sample holds a few counts of this clone. The chain employs TRBV7-9 and TRBJ2-3; 8 positions match TRBD2. Losses at the gene ends were 2 bases for V and 2 bases for J; bases not matched to a gene: 3. This CDR3 spans 15 amino acids. CDR1 and CDR2 from the germline V gene are SEHNR and FQNEAQ (reference sequence). CDR3 sequence (DNA): TGTGCCAGCAGCTTAAGGCGGGAGGCCACAGATACGCAGTATTTT. Its translation is CASSLRREATDTQYF.

The CDR3 DNA sequence: TGTGCCAGTACCCAGGGCCAGGGGGATCCCTACACCTTC. Protein: CASTQGQGDPYTF. The genes are TRBV19 and TRBJ1-2; 7 bases line up with TRBD1. The CDR3 has 13 amino acids. Germline CDR1 reads LNHDA; CDR2 reads SQIVND (reference sequence). V trimming: 7 bases; J trimming: 10 bases; junction bases outside the gene matches: 12.